Following are 27 T cell receptor beta chains from one sample sequenced in a study of shared clonotypes between healthy human individuals. Assay: immunoSEQ multiplex PCR; the TCRdb copy retains only in-frame clones and omits some. Found here are some 550,000 clones, more than 95% of them singletons; the top ten hold approximately 0.057%. Sequencing used naive CD4+ T cells sorted from blood. Indicated subset: CD45RA+ positively selected. Receptors originate from a woman aged 30 to 39 in good health.

The chain joins TRBV5-6 to TRBJ1-2; the match to TRBD1 covers 8 bases. The CDR3 loop spans 14 amino acids. J was trimmed by 0 bases and V by 5 bases; bases with no gene match: 3. Per the germline V gene, CDR1 is SGHDT and CDR2 is YYEEEE. The CDR3 DNA reads as TGTGCCAGCAGGGCGACAGGGGCTAACTATGGCTACACCTTC. This codes for CASRATGANYGYTF.

This clone was recorded once. V and J are TRBV2 and TRBJ2-5; D remains unclear. TRBJ2-7 explains the end of the DNA better; the J call may be wrong. The V gene's germline CDR1 is SNHLY and CDR2 FYNNEI. This CDR3 contains 12 residues. The CDR3 protein is CASRDQVHEQYF. DNA for the CDR3: TGTGCCAGCAGGGATCAGGTCCACGAGCAGTACTTC.

The chain has TRBV11-2 and TRBJ2-7; TRBD2 matches at 7 bases. CDR1 is SGHAT, CDR2 FQNNGV, per germline. The length of the CDR3 is 16 residues. The trim removed 5 bases at V and 1 base at J, leaving 11 bases unmatched. The CDR3 DNA reads as TGTGCCAGCAGCCTCAGTTGGGGGGGGAGTTCCTACGAGCAGTACTTC. This codes for CASSLSWGGSSYEQYF.

This chain joins TRBV18 and TRBJ2-7; no definite D call. The germline V and J ends were trimmed by 1 base and 4 bases, with 8 bases remaining between them. The CDR3 length is 13 residues. Germline CDR1 and CDR2: KGHSH and LQKENI. DNA of the CDR3: TGTGCCAGCTCACCACGGGAATTATACGAGCAGTACTTC. As protein: CASSPRELYEQYF.

The chain uses TRBV28 and TRBJ1-5; 8 bases agree with TRBD1. Germline CDR1 is MDHEN and CDR2 is SYDVKM. The CDR3 spans 12 residues. After removal of 10 bases from V and 6 bases from J, the junction contained 5 bases not matched to a gene. The CDR3 here is CATQGAAQPQHF. The CDR3 DNA reads TGTGCCACCCAGGGGGCCGCTCAGCCCCAGCATTTT. The full variable domain, with the rest looked up from reference TRBV28 and TRBJ1-5, is DVKVTQSSRYLVKRTGEKVFLECVQDMDHENMFWYRQDPGLGLRLIYFSYDVKMKEKGDIPEGYSVSREKKERFSLILESASTNQTSMYLCATQGAAQPQHFGDGTRLSIL.

The chain combines TRBV4-2 with TRBJ1-1; no clear D. The germline V gene has CDR1 LGHNA and CDR2 YNFKEQ. The CDR3 spans 13 residues. V was clipped by 5 bases and J by 7 bases, with 14 bases between them. The CDR3 spells CASSLSFGDEAFF. Written as DNA, the CDR3 is TGTGCCAGCAGCTTGAGTTTCGGAGATGAAGCTTTCTTT.

The chain carries TRBV6-6 and TRBJ2-5; tentatively, D is TRBD2 (5 bases). V lost 8 bases and J lost 3, with 19 bases in between. Germline-derived CDR1 and CDR2 are MNHNY and SVGAGI (reference sequence). The CDR3 length is 15 residues. CDR3 loop: CASLPWPNGEETQYF. CDR3 DNA sequence: TGTGCCAGCCTACCTTGGCCCAACGGGGAAGAGACCCAGTACTTC.

The chain employs TRBV6-5 and TRBJ1-3; possibly TRBD1 for D (5 bases). V was trimmed by 2 bases and J by 0 bases, leaving 8 bases between them. This CDR3 comprises 15 residues. Per the germline V gene, CDR1 is MNHEY and CDR2 is SVGAGI. CDR3 nucleotide sequence: TGTGCCAGCAGTTACACAGGCCGCTCTGGAAACACCATATATTTT. It translates to CASSYTGRSGNTIYF.

The V and J genes are TRBV7-7 and TRBJ2-5, with D hard to call. Trimming took off 1 base at V and 2 bases at J, with 8 bases between the two ends. Germline V CDR1 and CDR2: SSHAT, FNYEAQ (reference sequence). This CDR3 contains 14 residues. The CDR3 loop reads CASSLGPYQETQYF. In DNA form, the CDR3 reads TGTGCCAGCAGCTTAGGTCCCTATCAAGAGACCCAGTACTTC.

The rearrangement joins TRBV18 to TRBJ1-4; tentative D call: TRBD1 (6 bases). Trimming shortened V by 1 base and J by 8 bases, and 11 bases separated the two germline ends. Germline V gives CDR1 KGHSH, CDR2 LQKENI. This CDR3 region has 14 residues. CDR3 region: CASSPQGDAEKLFF. The DNA of the CDR3 is TGTGCCAGCTCACCACAGGGGGACGCGGAAAAACTGTTTTTT. Full variable domain (rest looked up from reference TRBV18 and TRBJ1-4): NAGVMQNPRHLVRRRGQEARLRCSPMKGHSHVYWYRQLPEEGLKFMVYLQKENIIDESGMPKERFSAEFPKEGPSILRIQQVVRGDSAAYFCASSPQGDAEKLFFGSGTQLSVL.

The rearrangement uses TRBV7-2 and TRBJ2-7, with D perhaps matching TRBD1 (5 bases). Deletions cut 5 bases from V and 1 base from J, with 12 bases between. CDR1 and CDR2 (germline): SGHTA, FQGNSA. CDR3 length: 14 amino acids. CDR3 DNA: TGTGCCAGCAGCCCACAGGCAGATTCCTACGAGCAGTACTTC. It encodes CASSPQADSYEQYF.

The rearrangement joins TRBV5-5 to TRBJ2-5; a possible D gene is TRBD2 (6 bases). From germline, CDR1 is SGHKS and CDR2 YYEKEE (reference sequence). The V end was cut by 0 bases, the J end by 5 bases, with 14 bases between. The CDR3 extends over 15 amino acids. The chain's CDR3 is CASSLVGSTGETQYF. The CDR3 DNA is TGTGCCAGCAGCTTGGTCGGGAGCACGGGGGAGACCCAGTACTTC.

The chain recombines TRBV5-1 with TRBJ1-1, with D hard to call. Trimming shortened V by 4 bases and J by 2 bases, and 15 bases separated the two germline ends. Germline V gene lookup returns CDR1 SGHRS and CDR2 YFSETQ. This CDR3 has 15 amino acids. CDR3 amino acids: CASSLGVQVNTEAFF. In DNA, the CDR3 is TGCGCCAGCAGCCTTGGCGTGCAGGTCAACACTGAAGCTTTCTTT.

CDR3 in amino acids: CASSPRGDTGELFF. CDR3 nucleotide sequence: TGTGCCAGCTCACCACGAGGGGACACCGGGGAGCTGTTTTTT. The genes are TRBV18 and TRBJ2-2; either TRBD1 or TRBD2 may supply D (5 bases each). Trimming took off 1 base at V and 3 bases at J, with 6 bases between the two ends. Germline V gene lookup returns CDR1 KGHSH and CDR2 LQKENI. This CDR3 is built from 14 residues.

This chain links TRBV18 with TRBJ1-4; D is possibly TRBD1 (5 bases). The CDR3 extends over 15 amino acids. From germline, CDR1 is KGHSH and CDR2 LQKENI. Trimming shortened V by 3 bases and J by 8 bases, and 16 bases separated the two germline ends. CDR3 amino acids: CASSPSSTGGEKLFF. As DNA, the CDR3 is TGTGCCAGCTCACCGTCTTCTACAGGCGGCGAAAAACTGTTTTTT.

V gene TRBV27 combines with J gene TRBJ2-5; 9 bases line up with TRBD2. This CDR3 is 17 amino acids long. The V gene's germline CDR1 is MNHEY and CDR2 SMNVEV (reference sequence). With V trimmed by 5 bases and J by 5 bases, 15 bases remained unmatched. The CDR3 sequence: CASSPRLAGAGGETQYF. CDR3 DNA sequence: TGTGCCAGCAGTCCGCGCCTGGCGGGAGCGGGGGGCGAGACCCAGTACTTC.

The chain joins TRBV15 to TRBJ1-5; 8 nucleotides match TRBD1. The ends lost 0 bases at V and 3 bases at J; junction bases unmatched: 4. Germline V gives CDR1 LNHNV, CDR2 YYDKDF (reference sequence). This CDR3 region has 16 residues. CDR3 DNA: TGTGCCACCAGCAGAGAGGACAGGGTCCCCAATCAGCCCCAGCATTTT. Its protein product is CATSREDRVPNQPQHF. The complete variable domain, with remaining parts taken from reference TRBV15 and TRBJ1-5, reads DAMVIQNPRYQVTQFGKPVTLSCSQTLNHNVMYWYQQKSSQAPKLLFHYYDKDFNNEADTPDNFQSRRPNTSFCFLDIRSPGLGDTAMYLCATSREDRVPNQPQHFGDGTRLSIL.

The V gene is TRBV5-1, the J gene TRBJ1-1, with D perhaps matching TRBD1 (6 bases). Germline CDR1 is SGHRS and CDR2 is YFSETQ. V lost 4 bases, J lost 1 base, and 17 bases lay in between. The length of the CDR3 is 16 residues. CDR3 sequence: CASSRVTGNPNTEAFF. CDR3 bases: TGCGCCAGCAGCCGTGTCACAGGGAACCCGAACACTGAAGCTTTCTTT. The whole variable domain, remainder taken from reference TRBV5-1 and TRBJ1-1, is KAGVTQTPRYLIKTRGQQVTLSCSPISGHRSVSWYQQTPGQGLQFLFEYFSETQRNKGNFPGRFSGRQFSNSRSEMNVSTLELGDSALYLCASSRVTGNPNTEAFFGQGTRLTVV.

The chain recombines TRBV28 with TRBJ1-4, with D unresolved. This CDR3 has 15 amino acids. Germline V CDR1 and CDR2: MDHEN, SYDVKM. The V end lost 5 bases, the J end lost 7 bases, and 17 bases lay between the germline ends. The CDR3 bases are TGTGCCAGCAGTGACCCCGGTACAGTTGTTGAAAAACTGTTTTTT. This encodes CASSDPGTVVEKLFF.

The chain employs TRBV5-4 and TRBJ1-5; the D gene is possibly TRBD1 (6 bases). This CDR3 is built from 13 residues. Germline values: CDR1 SGHNT, CDR2 YYREEE (reference sequence). V was clipped by 4 bases and J by 9 bases, with 14 bases between them. The CDR3 here is CASSLDRTGPQHF. The CDR3 DNA reads as TGTGCCAGCAGCCTCGACAGGACTGGGCCCCAGCATTTT.

This chain joins TRBV9 and TRBJ2-1; no reliable D call. CDR3 length: 13 residues. V gave up 2 bases and J gave up 6 bases, with 9 bases separating them. CDR1 is SGDLS and CDR2 is YYNGEE in the germline V gene. CDR3 protein: CASSVGLPNEQFF. Here the CDR3 DNA reads TGTGCCAGCAGCGTCGGTTTGCCCAATGAGCAGTTCTTC.

V and J are TRBV7-2 and TRBJ2-2, with 7 bases identical to TRBD1. This CDR3 has 15 amino acids. Germline V gives CDR1 SGHTA, CDR2 FQGNSA. The ends lost 4 bases at V and 5 bases at J; junction bases unmatched: 7. The CDR3 loop reads CASSSYRGPTGELFF. The CDR3 nucleotides read TGTGCCAGCAGCTCATACAGGGGCCCAACCGGGGAGCTGTTTTTT.

The rearrangement joins TRBV27 to TRBJ1-4; a weak D match, TRBD1 (6 bases). CDR1 MNHEY and CDR2 SMNVEV come from the germline V gene (reference sequence). The ends were cut back, 5 bases at V and 8 bases at J, with 24 bases in the middle. CDR3 length: 17 residues. CDR3 in amino acids: CASSPLGGRLFEEKLFF. The CDR3 DNA follows: TGTGCCAGCAGTCCCTTAGGGGGGCGACTCTTCGAGGAAAAACTGTTTTTT.

The rearrangement joins TRBV4-1 to TRBJ2-2, with 7 bases matching TRBD2. The V segment lost 0 bases and the J segment 4 bases; nucleotides outside the gene matches: 14. The CDR3 is made up of 19 amino acids. Per germline, CDR1 MGHRA and CDR2 YSYEKL. CDR3 in DNA: TGCGCCAGCAGCCAAGAAGCCCCGCCCCGGGAGGTTGGCACCGGGGAGCTGTTTTTT. It is translated as CASSQEAPPREVGTGELFF.

The rearrangement joins TRBV10-3 to TRBJ2-7; 15 bases line up with TRBD2. The CDR3 is 13 amino acids. The J segment lost 3 bases and the V segment lost 9 bases, leaving 0 bases of the junction unmatched. CDR1 is ENHRY, CDR2 SYGVKD, per germline. Here the CDR3 DNA reads TGTGCCATGGGACTAGCGGGAGGCTACGAGCAGTACTTC. Translation gives CAMGLAGGYEQYF.

The rearrangement joins TRBV19 to TRBJ2-1; the D is unclear. The CDR3 spans 15 residues. Germline assignment: CDR1 LNHDA and CDR2 SQIVND (reference sequence). V was cut by 6 bases and J by 0 bases, with 12 bases left in between. The DNA for the CDR3 is TGTGCCAGTAGCGAGCGCATAACCTCCTACAATGAGCAGTTCTTC. Amino acids: CASSERITSYNEQFF.

The J gene is TRBJ1-1, the V gene TRBV5-1; no clear D gene. This CDR3 contains 14 residues. V shed 0 bases and J shed 2 bases, with 8 bases lying between them. CDR1 is SGHRS and CDR2 is YFSETQ in the germline V gene. The CDR3 here is CASSLVPDNTEAFF. The CDR3 nucleotides read TGCGCCAGCAGCTTGGTTCCGGATAACACTGAAGCTTTCTTT.